There are many counts of the clone carrying this TCR beta chain. This sample was taken from a study of brain T cells in children with intractable seizures. Profiling relied on immunoSEQ multiplex PCR, and the TCRdb table lists in-frame clones only, not all of them. The sample yields approximately 330,000 clones, nearly 95% seen once. Deletions cut 5 bases from V and 0 bases from J, with 11 bases between. This CDR3 is 15 amino acids long. CDR1 MNHEY and CDR2 SMNVEV come from the germline V gene (reference sequence). The time point here: blood from clinic visit 5 months post-surgery; TSC patient then seizure free.

The sample in question was peripheral blood, obtained more than 4 months after surgery. The chain links TRBV27 to TRBJ2-1; D remains ambiguous. The TCR originated in a boy younger than two with tuberous sclerosis and intractable seizures. For the CDR3, the DNA is TGTGCCAGCAGTCCCGAGCAATCCTCCTACAATGAGCAGTTCTTC. It codes for CASSPEQSSYNEQFF.